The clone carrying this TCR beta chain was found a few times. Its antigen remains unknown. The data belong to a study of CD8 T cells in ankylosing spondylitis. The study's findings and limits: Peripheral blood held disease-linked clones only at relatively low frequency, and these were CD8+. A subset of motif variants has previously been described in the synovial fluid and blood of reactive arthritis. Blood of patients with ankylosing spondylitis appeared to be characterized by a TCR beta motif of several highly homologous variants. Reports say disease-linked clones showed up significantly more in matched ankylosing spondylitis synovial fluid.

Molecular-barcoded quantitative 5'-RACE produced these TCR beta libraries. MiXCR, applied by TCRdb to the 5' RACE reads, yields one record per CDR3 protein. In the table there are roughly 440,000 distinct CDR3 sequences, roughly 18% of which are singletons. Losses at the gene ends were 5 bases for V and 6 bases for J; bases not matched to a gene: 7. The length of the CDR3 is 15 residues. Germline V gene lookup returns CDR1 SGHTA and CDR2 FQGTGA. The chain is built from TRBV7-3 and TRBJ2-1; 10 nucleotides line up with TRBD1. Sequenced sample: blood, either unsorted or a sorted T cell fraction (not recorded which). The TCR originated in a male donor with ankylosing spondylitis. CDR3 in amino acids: CASSPVGTGANEQFF. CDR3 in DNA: TGTGCCAGCAGCCCGGTAGGGACAGGGGCCAATGAGCAGTTCTTC.